The 14 T cell receptor beta chains reported below all come from one sample, sequenced in a study of T cells in Graves' hyperthyroidism and ophthalmopathy. The TCR beta CDR3 regions underwent amplification using RNA transcripts as the source. HTBI primers were employed in a first-round RT-PCR of the TCR CDR3. One entry per CDR3 protein results from TCRdb running MiXCR on the multiplex PCR reads. Counted here are approximately 600,000 distinct CDR3 sequences, 14% occurring once; the ten biggest clones make up around 7%. Sequenced sample: blood. The receptors shown here come from a young woman with Graves' ophthalmopathy.

The rearrangement links TRBV9 to TRBJ2-7; D could derive from TRBD1 or TRBD2 (5 bases each). Germline V gene data show CDR1 as SGDLS and CDR2 as YYNGEE. V was pared by 3 bases and J by 1 base, with 14 bases between. The CDR3 has 15 residues. The CDR3 protein is CASSAEPGQSYEQYF. The DNA for the CDR3 is TGTGCCAGCAGCGCAGAACCGGGGCAGTCCTACGAGCAGTACTTC.

This clonotype was observed many times. The J gene is TRBJ2-1, the V gene TRBV6-5, with 7 bases matching TRBD2. The CDR3 runs to 19 residues. V was pared by 0 bases and J by 9 bases, with 20 bases of the junction left unmatched. The germline V gene encodes CDR1 MNHEY and CDR2 SVGAGI. DNA of the CDR3: TGTGCCAGCAGTTACTCGAGTGGGAGGGCCGGACAAAGACGAACTGAGCAGTTCTTC. Protein sequence: CASSYSSGRAGQRRTEQFF.

This clonotype occurred once. CDR3 protein: CAISDGTGSYEQYF. CDR3 coding DNA: TGTGCCATCAGTGATGGGACAGGGTCCTACGAGCAGTACTTC. This rearrangement joins TRBV10-3 to TRBJ2-7; TRBD1 aligns across 9 bases. Germline V gene lookup returns CDR1 ENHRY and CDR2 SYGVKD. This CDR3 has 14 amino acids. Trimming took 3 bases from V and 1 from J; bases not matched to a gene: 1.

This clonotype was found many times. The rearrangement links TRBV7-9 to TRBJ2-1, with 9 bases that match TRBD2. Trimming took 8 bases from V and 3 from J; bases not matched to a gene: 8. This CDR3 comprises 15 residues. Germline loops: CDR1 SEHNR, CDR2 FQNEAQ (reference sequence). CDR3 residues: CASWLAGEFYNEQFF. As DNA, the CDR3 is TGTGCCAGCTGGTTAGCGGGAGAGTTCTACAATGAGCAGTTCTTC.

This clonotype was picked up many times. The V gene is TRBV15, the J gene TRBJ2-7; TRBD1 is a possible D gene (6 bases). In germline, CDR1 is LNHNV, CDR2 YYDKDF (reference sequence). The CDR3 consists of 16 residues. The V end was cut by 3 bases, the J end by 0 bases, with 15 bases between. As DNA, the CDR3 is TGTGCCACCAGCAGCCGGCAGGGGAATCCCTCCTACGAGCAGTACTTC. Protein: CATSSRQGNPSYEQYF.

This clonotype showed up many times. The chain combines TRBV6-1 with TRBJ1-2; D not resolved. V was trimmed by 2 bases and J by 2 bases, leaving 6 bases between them. The CDR3 has 13 amino acids. Germline assignment: CDR1 MNHNS and CDR2 SASEGT. This chain's CDR3 is CASSEWANYGYTF. DNA of the CDR3: TGTGCCAGCAGTGAATGGGCAAACTATGGCTACACCTTC.

In the case of this clonotype: A much larger clone differs by one base, so this may be a read error. The chain is built from TRBV7-6 and TRBJ2-5, with TRBD2 identical over 9 bases. From germline, CDR1 is SGHVS and CDR2 FNYEAQ. The CDR3 runs 16 residues. In DNA form, the CDR3 reads TGTGCCAGCAGCTTGTTACTAGCGGGTGACCAAGAGGCCCAGTACTTC. This codes for CASSLLLAGDQEAQYF. Looking up the rest from reference TRBV7-6 and TRBJ2-5 gives the full variable domain: GAGVSQSPRYKVTKRGQDVALRCDPISGHVSLYWYRQALGQGPEFLTYFNYEAQQDKSGLPNDRFSAERPEGSISTLTIQRTEQRDSAMYRCASSLLLAGDQEAQYFGPGTRLLVL.

This clonotype was detected only once. A read error may explain this, as a much larger clone is one base away. This chain uses TRBV6-1 with TRBJ1-2; D remains unclear. V gave up 5 bases and J gave up 6 bases, with 19 bases separating them. CDR1 is MNHNS, CDR2 SASEGT, per germline. This CDR3 is 15 amino acids long. Here the CDR3 reads CASSLYSRGVDGYTF. The CDR3 region has the DNA TGTGCCAGCAGTCTCTACTCTCGTGGGGTCGATGGCTACACCTTC.

The genes are TRBV6-2 or TRBV6-3 and TRBJ1-6, with a tentative D call TRBD1 (6 bases). The germline V gene encodes CDR1 MNHEY and CDR2 SVGEGT. The CDR3 spans 15 residues. The V and J ends lost 2 bases and 10 bases respectively, with 15 bases between them. CDR3 sequence: CASSYEGFQGSPLHF. In nucleotides, the CDR3 is TGTGCCAGCAGTTACGAGGGATTCCAGGGGTCACCCCTCCACTTT.

This clonotype was detected many times. The chain is built from TRBV28 and TRBJ1-1; possible D gene TRBD1, 5 bases. CDR3 size: 14 residues. Trimming stripped 5 bases from V and 7 bases from J, with 17 bases between. Looked up from germline, CDR1 is MDHEN and CDR2 is SYDVKM. The CDR3 bases are TGTGCCAGCAGTCGCGATCGGGGGAGCGGTGAAGCTTTCTTT. Translated: CASSRDRGSGEAFF.

The chain combines TRBV28 with TRBJ2-1; 10 bases match TRBD2. The CDR3 length is 18 residues. J lost 6 bases, V lost 3 bases, and 14 bases had no gene match. The germline gives CDR1 MDHEN, CDR2 SYDVKM. CDR3 sequence reads: CASSFRPLAGELINEQFF. Here the CDR3 DNA reads TGTGCCAGCAGTTTTAGGCCCCTAGCGGGAGAACTCATCAATGAGCAGTTCTTC.

This clonotype has at least ten counts. The V and J genes are TRBV7-9 and TRBJ2-2; D ambiguous. Trimming pared 1 base from V and 6 bases from J, leaving 6 bases between. This CDR3 has 13 amino acids. Germline V gives CDR1 SEHNR, CDR2 FQNEAQ (reference sequence). CDR3 region: CASSLDRAGELFF. CDR3 nucleotides: TGTGCCAGCAGCTTAGATCGGGCCGGGGAGCTGTTTTTT.

The chain joins TRBV7-9 to TRBJ2-4, with a possible D match to TRBD2 (5 bases). Germline CDR1 and CDR2: SEHNR and FQNEAQ (reference sequence). The CDR3 sequence is 12 residues long. Trimming cost V 6 bases and J 5 bases, with 8 bases left between them. CDR3 bases: TGTGCCAGCAGATTGGGAGAAAACATTCAGTACTTC. Its protein is CASRLGENIQYF.

This clonotype was recorded at least ten times. V usage is TRBV11-2 and J usage is TRBJ2-3; TRBD2 aligns across 7 bases. Per germline, CDR1 SGHAT and CDR2 FQNNGV. This CDR3 contains 19 residues. The V and J ends lost 5 bases and 1 base, in that order; junction bases with no gene match: 18. The CDR3 DNA reads as TGTGCCAGCAGCCCTCATAGGGAGGGCGAGAGCGGTCGCACAGATACGCAGTATTTT. Its protein product is CASSPHREGESGRTDTQYF.